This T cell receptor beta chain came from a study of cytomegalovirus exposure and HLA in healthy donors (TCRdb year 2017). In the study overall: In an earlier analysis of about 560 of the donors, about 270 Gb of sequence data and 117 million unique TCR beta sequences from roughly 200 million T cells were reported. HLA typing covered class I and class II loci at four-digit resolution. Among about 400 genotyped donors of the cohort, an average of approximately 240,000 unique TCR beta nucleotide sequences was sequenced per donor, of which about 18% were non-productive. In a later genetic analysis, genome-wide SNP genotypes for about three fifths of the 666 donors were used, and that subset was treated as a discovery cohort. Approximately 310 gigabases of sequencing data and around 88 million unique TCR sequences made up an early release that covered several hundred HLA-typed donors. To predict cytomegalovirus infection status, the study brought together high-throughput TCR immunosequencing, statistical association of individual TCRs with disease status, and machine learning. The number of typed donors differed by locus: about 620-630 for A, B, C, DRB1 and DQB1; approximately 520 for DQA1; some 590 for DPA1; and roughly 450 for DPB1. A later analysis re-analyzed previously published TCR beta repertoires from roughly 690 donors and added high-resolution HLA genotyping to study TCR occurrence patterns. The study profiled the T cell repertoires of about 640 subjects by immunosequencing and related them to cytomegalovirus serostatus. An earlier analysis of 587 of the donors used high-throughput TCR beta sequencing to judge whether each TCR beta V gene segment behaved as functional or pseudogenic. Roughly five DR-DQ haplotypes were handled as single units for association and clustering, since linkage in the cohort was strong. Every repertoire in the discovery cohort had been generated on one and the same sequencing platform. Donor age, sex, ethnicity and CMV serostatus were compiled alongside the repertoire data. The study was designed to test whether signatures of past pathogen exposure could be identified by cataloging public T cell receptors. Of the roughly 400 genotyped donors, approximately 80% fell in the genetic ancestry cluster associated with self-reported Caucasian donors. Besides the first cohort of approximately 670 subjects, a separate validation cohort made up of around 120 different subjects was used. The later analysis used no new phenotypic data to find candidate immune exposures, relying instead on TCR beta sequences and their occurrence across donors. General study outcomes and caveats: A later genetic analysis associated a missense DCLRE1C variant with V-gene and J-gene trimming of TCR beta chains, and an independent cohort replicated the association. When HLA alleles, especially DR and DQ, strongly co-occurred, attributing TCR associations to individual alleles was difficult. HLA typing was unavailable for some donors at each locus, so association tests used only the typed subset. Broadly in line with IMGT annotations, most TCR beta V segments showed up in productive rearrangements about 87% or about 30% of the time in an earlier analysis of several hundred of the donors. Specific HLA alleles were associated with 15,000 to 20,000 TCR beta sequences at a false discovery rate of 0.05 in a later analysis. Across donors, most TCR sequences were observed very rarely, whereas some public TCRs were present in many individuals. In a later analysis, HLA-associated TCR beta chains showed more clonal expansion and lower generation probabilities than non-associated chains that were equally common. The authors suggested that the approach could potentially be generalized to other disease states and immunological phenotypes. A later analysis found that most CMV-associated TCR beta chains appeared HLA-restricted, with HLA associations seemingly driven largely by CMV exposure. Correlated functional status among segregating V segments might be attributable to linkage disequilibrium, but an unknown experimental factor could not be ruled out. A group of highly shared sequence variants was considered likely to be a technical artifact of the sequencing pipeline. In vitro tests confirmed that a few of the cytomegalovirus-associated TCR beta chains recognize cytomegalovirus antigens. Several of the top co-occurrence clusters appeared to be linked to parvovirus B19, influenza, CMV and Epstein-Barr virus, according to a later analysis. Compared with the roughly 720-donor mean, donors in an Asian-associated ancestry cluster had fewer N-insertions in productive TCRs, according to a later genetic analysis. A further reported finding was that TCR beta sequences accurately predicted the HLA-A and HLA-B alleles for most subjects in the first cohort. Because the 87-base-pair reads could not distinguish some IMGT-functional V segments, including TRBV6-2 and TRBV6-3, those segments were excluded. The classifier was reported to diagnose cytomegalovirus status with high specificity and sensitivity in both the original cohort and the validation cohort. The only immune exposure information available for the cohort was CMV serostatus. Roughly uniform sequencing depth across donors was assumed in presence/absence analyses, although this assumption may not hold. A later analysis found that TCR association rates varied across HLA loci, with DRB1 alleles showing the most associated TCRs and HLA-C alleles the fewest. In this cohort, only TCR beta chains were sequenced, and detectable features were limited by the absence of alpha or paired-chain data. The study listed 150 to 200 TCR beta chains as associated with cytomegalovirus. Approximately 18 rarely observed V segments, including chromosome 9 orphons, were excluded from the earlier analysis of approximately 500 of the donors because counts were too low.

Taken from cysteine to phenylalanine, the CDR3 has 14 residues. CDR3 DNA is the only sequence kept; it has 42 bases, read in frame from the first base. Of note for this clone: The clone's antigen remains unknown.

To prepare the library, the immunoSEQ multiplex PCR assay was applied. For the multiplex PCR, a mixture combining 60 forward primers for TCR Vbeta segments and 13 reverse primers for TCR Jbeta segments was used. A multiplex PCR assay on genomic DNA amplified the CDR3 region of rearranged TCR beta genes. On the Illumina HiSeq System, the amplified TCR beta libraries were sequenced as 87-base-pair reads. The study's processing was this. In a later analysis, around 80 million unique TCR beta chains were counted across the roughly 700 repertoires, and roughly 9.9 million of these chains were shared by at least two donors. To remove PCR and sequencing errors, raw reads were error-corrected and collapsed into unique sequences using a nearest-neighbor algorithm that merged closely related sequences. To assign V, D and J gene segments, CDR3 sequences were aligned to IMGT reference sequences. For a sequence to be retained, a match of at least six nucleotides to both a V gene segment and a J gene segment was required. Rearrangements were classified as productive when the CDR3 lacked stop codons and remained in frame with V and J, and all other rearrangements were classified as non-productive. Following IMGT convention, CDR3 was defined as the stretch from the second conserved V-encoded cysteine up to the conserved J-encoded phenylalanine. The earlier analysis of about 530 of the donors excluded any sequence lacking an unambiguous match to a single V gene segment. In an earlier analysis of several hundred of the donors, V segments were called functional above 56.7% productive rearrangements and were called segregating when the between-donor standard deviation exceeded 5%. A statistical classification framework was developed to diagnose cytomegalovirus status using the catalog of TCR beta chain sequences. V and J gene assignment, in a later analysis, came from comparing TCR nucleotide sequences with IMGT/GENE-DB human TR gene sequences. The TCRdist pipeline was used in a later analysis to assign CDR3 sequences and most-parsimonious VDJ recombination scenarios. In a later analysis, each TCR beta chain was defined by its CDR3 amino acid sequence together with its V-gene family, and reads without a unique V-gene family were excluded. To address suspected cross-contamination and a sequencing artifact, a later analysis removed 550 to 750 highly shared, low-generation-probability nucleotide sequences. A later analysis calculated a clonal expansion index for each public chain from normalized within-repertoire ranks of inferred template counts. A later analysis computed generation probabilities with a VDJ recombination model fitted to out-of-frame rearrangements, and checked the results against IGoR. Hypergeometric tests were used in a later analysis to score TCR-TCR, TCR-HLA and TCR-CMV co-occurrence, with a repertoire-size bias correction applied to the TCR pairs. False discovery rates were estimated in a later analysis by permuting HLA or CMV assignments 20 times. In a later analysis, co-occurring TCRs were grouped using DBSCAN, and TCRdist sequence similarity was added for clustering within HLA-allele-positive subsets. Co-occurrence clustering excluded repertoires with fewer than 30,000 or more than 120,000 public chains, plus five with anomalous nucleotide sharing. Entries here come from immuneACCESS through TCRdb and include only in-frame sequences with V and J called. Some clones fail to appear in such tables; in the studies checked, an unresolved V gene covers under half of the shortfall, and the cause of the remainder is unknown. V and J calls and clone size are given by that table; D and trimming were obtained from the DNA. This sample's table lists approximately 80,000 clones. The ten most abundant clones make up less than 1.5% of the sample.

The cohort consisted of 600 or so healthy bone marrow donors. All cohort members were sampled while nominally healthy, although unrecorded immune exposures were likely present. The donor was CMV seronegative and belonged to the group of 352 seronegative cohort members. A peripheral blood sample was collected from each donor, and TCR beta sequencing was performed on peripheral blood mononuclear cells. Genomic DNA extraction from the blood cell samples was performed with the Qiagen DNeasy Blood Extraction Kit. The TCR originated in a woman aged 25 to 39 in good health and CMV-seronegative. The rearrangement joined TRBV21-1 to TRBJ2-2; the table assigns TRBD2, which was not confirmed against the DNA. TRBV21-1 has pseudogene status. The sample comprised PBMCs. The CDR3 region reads CASSKRGNTGELFF. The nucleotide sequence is TGTGCCAGCAGCAAACGCGGTAACACCGGGGAGCTGTTTTTT.